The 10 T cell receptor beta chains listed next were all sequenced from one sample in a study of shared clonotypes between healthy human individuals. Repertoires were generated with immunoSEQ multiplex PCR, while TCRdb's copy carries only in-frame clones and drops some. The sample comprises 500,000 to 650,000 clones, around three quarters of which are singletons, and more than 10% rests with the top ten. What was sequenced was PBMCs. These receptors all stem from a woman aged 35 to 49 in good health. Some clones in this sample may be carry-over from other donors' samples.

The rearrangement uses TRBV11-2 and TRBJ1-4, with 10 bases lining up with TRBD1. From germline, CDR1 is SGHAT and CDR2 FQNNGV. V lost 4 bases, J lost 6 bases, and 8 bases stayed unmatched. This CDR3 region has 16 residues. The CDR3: CASSSLTGTGDEKLFF. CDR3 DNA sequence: TGTGCCAGCAGCTCCTTAACCGGGACAGGGGATGAAAAACTGTTTTTT.

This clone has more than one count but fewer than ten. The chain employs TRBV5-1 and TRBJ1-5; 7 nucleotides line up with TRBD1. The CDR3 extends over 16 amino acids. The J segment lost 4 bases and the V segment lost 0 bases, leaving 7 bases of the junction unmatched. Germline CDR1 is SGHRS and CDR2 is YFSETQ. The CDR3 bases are TGCGCCAGCAGCTTGGACCCGGGACAGCCTAATCAGCCCCAGCATTTT. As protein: CASSLDPGQPNQPQHF. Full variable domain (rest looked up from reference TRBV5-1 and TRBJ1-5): KAGVTQTPRYLIKTRGQQVTLSCSPISGHRSVSWYQQTPGQGLQFLFEYFSETQRNKGNFPGRFSGRQFSNSRSEMNVSTLELGDSALYLCASSLDPGQPNQPQHFGDGTRLSIL.

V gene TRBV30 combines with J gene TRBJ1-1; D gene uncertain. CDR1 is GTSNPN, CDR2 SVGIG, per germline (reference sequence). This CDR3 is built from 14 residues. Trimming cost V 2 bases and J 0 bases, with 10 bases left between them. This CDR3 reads CAWSSWGLNTEAFF. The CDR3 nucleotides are TGTGCCTGGAGTTCCTGGGGTCTGAACACTGAAGCTTTCTTT.

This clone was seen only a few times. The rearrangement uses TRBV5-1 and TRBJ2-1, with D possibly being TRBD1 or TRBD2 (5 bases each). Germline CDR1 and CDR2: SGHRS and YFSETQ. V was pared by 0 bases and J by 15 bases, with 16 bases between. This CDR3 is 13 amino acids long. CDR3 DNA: TGCGCCAGCAGCTTGGAGGGGAGCGCAGCCTCGTTCTTC. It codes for CASSLEGSAASFF.

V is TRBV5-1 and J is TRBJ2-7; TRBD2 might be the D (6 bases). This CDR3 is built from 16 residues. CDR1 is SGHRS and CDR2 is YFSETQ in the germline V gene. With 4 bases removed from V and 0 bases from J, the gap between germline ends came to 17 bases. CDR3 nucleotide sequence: TGCGCCAGCAGCCTTTTCTCTAGCGCCACCTCCTACGAGCAGTACTTC. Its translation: CASSLFSSATSYEQYF. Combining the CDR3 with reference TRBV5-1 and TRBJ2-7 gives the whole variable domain KAGVTQTPRYLIKTRGQQVTLSCSPISGHRSVSWYQQTPGQGLQFLFEYFSETQRNKGNFPGRFSGRQFSNSRSEMNVSTLELGDSALYLCASSLFSSATSYEQYFGPGTRLTVT.

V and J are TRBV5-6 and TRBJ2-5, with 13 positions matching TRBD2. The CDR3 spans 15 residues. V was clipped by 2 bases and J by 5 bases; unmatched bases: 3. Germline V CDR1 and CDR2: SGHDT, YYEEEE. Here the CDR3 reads CASSFGLAGVETQYF. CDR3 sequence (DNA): TGTGCCAGCAGCTTCGGACTAGCGGGAGTGGAGACCCAGTACTTC.

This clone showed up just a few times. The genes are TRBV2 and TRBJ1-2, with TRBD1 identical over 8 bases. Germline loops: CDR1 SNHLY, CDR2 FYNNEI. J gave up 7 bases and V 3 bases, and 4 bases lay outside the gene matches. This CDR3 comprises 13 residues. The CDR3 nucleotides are TGTGCCAGCAGTGAGAGACAGGGGTTTGGCTACACCTTC. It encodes CASSERQGFGYTF.

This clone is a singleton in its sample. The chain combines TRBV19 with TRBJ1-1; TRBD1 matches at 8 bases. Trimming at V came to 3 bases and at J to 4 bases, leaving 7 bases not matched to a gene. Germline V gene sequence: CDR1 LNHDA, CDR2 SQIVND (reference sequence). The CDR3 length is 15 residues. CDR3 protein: CASSISTGGFTEAFF. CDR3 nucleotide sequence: TGTGCCAGTAGTATTTCAACAGGGGGTTTCACTGAAGCTTTCTTT.

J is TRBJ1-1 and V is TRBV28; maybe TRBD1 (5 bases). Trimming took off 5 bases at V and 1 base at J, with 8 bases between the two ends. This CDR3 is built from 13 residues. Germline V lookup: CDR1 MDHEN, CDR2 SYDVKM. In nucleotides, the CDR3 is TGTGCCAGCAGTGTGACAGCGAACACTGAAGCTTTCTTT. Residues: CASSVTANTEAFF. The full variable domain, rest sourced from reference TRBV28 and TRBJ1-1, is DVKVTQSSRYLVKRTGEKVFLECVQDMDHENMFWYRQDPGLGLRLIYFSYDVKMKEKGDIPEGYSVSREKKERFSLILESASTNQTSMYLCASSVTANTEAFFGQGTRLTVV.

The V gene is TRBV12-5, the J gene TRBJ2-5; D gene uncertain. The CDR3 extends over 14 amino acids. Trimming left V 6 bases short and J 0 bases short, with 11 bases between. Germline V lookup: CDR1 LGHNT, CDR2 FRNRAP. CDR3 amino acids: CASGHLADQETQYF. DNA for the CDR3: TGTGCTAGTGGCCATCTGGCGGACCAAGAGACCCAGTACTTC.